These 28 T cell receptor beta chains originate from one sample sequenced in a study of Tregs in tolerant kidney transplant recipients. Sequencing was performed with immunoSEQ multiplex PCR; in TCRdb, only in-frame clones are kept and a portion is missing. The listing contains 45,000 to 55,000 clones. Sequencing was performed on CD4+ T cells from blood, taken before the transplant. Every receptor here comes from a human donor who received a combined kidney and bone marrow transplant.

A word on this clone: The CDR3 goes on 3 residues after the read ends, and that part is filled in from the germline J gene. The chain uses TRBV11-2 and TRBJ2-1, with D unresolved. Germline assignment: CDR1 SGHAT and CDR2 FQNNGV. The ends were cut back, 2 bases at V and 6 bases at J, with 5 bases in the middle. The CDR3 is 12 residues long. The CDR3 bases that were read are TGTGCCAGCAGCTTATCGGTCAATGAG. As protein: CASSLSVNE. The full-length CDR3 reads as CASSLSVNEQFF.

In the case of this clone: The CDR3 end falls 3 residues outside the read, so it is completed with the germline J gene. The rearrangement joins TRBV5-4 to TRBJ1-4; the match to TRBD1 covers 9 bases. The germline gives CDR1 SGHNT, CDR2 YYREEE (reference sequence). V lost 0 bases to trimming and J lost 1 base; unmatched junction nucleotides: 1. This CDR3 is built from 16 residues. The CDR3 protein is CASSLGGQGTNEKLFF. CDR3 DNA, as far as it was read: TGTGCCAGCAGCTTGGGGGGACAGGGAACTAATGAAAAA.

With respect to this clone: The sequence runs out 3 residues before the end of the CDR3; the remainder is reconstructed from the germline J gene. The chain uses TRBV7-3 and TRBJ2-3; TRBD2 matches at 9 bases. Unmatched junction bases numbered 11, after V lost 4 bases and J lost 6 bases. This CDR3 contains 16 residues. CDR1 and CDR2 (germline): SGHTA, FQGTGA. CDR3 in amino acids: CASSSPAGGPSDTQYF. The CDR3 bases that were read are TGTGCCAGCAGCTCCCCCGCGGGAGGGCCCTCGGATACG.

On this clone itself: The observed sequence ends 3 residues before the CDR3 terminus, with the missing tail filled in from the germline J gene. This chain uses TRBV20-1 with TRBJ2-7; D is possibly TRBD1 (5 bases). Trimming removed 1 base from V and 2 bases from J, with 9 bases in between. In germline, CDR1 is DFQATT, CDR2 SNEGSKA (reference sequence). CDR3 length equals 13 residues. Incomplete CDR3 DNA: TGCAGTGCTAGAGCAGACAGTACCTACGAG. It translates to CSARADSTYE. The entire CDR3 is CSARADSTYEQYF.

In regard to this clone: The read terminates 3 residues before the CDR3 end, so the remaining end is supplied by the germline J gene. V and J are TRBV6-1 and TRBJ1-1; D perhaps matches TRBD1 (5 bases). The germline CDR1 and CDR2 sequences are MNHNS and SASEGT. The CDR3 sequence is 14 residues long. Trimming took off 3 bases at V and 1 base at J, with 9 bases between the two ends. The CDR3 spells CASSDRAWNTEAFF. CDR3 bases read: TGTGCCAGCAGTGACAGGGCCTGGAACACTGAA.

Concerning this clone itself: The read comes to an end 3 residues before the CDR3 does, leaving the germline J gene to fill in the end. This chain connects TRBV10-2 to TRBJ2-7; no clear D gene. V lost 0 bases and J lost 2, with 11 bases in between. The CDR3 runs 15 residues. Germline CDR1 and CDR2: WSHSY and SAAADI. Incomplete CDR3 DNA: TGCGCCAGCAGTGAGTCCGGTAGCTTCCCCTACGAG. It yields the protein CASSESGSFPYE. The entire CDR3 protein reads CASSESGSFPYEQYF.

The covered CDR3 bases are TGCGCCAGCAGCACCATGACTAGCGGGAGTAATACAGATACG. Translated: CASSTMTSGSNTDT. The entire CDR3 protein is CASSTMTSGSNTDTQYF. J is TRBJ2-3 and V is TRBV5-1, with TRBD2 identical over 12 bases. The read ends 3 residues before the CDR3 terminus; that terminus is restored from the germline J gene. V was pared by 4 bases and J by 3 bases, with 9 bases of the junction left unmatched. Germline CDR1 SGHRS, CDR2 YFSETQ. The CDR3 totals 17 residues.

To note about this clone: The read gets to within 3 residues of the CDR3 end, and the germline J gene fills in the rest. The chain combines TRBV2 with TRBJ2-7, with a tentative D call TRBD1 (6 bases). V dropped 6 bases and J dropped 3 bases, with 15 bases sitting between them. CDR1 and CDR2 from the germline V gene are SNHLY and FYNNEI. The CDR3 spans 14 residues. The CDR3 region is CASRDRDTHYEQYF. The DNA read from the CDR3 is TGTGCCAGCAGGGATCGGGACACCCACTACGAG.

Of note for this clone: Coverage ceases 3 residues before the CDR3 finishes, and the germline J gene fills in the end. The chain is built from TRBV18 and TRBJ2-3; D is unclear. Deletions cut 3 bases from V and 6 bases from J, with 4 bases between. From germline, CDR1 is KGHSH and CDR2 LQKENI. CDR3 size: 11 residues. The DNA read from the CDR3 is TGTGCCAGCTCACCCGGGGATACG. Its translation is CASSPGDT. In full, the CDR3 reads CASSPGDTQYF.

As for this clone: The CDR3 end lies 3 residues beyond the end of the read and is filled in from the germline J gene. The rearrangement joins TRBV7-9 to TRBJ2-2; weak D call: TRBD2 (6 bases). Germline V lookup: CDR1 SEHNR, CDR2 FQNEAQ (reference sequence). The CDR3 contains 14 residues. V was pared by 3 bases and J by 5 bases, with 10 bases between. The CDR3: CASSLGGTTGELFF. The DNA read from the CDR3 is TGTGCCAGCAGCTTGGGTGGGACTACCGGGGAG.

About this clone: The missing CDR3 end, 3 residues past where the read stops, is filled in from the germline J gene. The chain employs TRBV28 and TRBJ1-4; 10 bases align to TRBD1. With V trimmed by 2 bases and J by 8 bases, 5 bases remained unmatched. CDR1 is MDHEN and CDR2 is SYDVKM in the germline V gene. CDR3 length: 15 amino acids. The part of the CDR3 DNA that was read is TGTGCCAGCAGTTTAGTTCGACAGGGGGCAGAAAAA. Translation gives CASSLVRQGAEK. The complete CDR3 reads CASSLVRQGAEKLFF.

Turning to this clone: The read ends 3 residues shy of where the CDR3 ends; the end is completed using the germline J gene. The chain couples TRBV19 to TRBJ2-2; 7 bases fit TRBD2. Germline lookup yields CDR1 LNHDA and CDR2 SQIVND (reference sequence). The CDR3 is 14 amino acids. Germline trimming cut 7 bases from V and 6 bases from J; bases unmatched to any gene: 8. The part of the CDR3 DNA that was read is TGTGCCAGTACCTCACCGGGGGGAGCCGGGGAG. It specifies CASTSPGGAGE. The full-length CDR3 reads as CASTSPGGAGELFF.

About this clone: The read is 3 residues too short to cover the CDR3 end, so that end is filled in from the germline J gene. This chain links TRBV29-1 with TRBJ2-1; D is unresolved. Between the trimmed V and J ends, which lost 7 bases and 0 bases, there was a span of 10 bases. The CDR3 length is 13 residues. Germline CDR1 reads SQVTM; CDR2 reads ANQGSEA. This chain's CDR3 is CSAFSSSYNEQFF. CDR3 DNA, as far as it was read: TGCAGCGCATTTAGTAGCTCCTACAATGAG.

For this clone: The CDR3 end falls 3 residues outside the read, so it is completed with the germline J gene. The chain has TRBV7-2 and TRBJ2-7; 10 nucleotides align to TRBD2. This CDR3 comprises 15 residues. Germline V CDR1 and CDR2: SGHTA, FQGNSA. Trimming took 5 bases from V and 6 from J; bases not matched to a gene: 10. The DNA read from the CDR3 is TGTGCCAGCAGCCCAAGAGCGGGAGGGCGGGGCGAG. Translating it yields CASSPRAGGRGE. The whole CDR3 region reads CASSPRAGGRGEQYF.

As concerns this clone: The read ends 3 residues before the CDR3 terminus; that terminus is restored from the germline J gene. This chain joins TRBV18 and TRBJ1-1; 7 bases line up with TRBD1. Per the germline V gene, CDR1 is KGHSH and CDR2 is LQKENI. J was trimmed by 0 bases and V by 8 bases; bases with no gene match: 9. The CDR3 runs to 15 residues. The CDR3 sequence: CASQLTGTVNTEAFF. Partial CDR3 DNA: TGTGCCAGCCAACTGACTGGGACAGTGAACACTGAA.

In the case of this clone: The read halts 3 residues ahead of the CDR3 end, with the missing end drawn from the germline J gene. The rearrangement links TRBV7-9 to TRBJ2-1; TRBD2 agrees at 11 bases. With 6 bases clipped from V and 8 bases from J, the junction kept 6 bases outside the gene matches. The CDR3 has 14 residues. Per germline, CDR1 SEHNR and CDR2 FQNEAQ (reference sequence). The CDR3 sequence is CASRWTSGSDEQFF. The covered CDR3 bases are TGTGCCAGCAGATGGACTAGCGGGTCCGATGAG.

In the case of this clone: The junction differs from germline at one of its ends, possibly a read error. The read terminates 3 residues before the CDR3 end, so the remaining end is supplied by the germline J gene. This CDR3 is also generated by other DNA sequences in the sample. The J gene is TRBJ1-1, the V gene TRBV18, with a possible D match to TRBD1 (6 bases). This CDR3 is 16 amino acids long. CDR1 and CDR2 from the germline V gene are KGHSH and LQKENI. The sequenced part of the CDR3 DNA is TGTGCCAGCTCACCACAAGGACAGAACGTGAACACTGAG. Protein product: CASSPQGQNVNTE. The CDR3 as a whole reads CASSPQGQNVNTEAFF.

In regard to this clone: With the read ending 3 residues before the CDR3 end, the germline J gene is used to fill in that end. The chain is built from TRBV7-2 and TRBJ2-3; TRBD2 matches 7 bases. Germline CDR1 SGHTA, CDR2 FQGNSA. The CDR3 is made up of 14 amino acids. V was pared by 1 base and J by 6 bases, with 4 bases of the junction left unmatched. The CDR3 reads CASSLGVLADTQYF. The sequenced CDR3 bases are TGTGCCAGCAGCTTAGGGGTACTAGCGGATACG.

CDR3 sequence reads: CASKEGRRPNTEAFF. The CDR3 bases that were read are TGTGCCAGTAAGGAGGGCAGGCGACCGAACACTGAA. The genes are TRBV19 and TRBJ1-1; the D is unclear. The read falls 3 residues short of the CDR3 end, and the missing part is taken from the germline J gene. Trimming removed 7 bases at V and 1 base at J, with 16 bases between. The CDR3 totals 15 residues. The germline V gene encodes CDR1 LNHDA and CDR2 SQIVND (reference sequence).

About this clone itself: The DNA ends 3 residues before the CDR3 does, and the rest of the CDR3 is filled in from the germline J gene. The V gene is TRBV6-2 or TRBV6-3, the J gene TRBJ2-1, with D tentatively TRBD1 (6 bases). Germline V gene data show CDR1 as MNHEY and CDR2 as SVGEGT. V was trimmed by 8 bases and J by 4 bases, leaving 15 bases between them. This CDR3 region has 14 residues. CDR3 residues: CASCARQGYNEQFF. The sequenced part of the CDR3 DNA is TGTGCCAGCTGCGCTAGGCAGGGGTACAATGAG.

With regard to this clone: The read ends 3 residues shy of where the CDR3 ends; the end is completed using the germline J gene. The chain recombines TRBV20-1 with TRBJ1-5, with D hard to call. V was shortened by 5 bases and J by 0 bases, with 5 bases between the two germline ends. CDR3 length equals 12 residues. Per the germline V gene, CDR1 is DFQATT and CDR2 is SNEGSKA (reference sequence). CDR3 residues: CSAQYSNQPQHF. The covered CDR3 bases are TGCAGTGCTCAGTATAGCAATCAGCCC.

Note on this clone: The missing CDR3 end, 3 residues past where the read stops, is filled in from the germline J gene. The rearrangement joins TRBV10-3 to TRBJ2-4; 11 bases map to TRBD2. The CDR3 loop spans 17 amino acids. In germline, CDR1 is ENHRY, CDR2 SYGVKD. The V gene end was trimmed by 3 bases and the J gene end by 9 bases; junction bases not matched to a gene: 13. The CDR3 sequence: CAISEGLAGGPGAIQYF. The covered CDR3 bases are TGTGCCATCAGTGAAGGGTTAGCGGGAGGGCCGGGTGCCATT.

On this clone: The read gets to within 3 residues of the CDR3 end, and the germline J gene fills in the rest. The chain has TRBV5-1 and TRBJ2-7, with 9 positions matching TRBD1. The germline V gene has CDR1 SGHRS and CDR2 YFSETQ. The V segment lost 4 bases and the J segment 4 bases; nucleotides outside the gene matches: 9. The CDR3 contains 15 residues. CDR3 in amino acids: CASSTGTGWEYEQYF. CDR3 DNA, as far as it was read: TGCGCCAGCAGCACCGGGACAGGGTGGGAGTACGAG.

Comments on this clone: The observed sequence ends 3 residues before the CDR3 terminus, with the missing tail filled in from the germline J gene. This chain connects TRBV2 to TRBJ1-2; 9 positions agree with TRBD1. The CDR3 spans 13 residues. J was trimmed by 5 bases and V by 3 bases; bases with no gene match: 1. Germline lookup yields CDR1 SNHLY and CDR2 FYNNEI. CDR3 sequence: CASSDGTGYGYTF. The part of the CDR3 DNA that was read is TGTGCCAGCAGTGATGGGACAGGGTATGGC.

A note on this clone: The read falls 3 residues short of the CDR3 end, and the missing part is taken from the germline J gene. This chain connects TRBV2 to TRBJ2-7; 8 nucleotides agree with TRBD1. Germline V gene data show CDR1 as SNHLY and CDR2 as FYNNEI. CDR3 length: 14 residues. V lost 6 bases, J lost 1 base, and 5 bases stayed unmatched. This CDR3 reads CASRDRVLSYEQYF. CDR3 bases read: TGTGCCAGCAGGGACAGGGTATTATCCTACGAG.

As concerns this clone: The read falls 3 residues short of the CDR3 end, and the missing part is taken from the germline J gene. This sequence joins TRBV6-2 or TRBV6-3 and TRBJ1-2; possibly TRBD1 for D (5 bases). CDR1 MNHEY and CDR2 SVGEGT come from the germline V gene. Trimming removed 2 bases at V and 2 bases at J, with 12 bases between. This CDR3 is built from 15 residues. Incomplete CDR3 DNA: TGTGCCAGCAGTTACGGGATCGCAGGGAACTATGGC. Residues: CASSYGIAGNYG. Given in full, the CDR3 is CASSYGIAGNYGYTF.

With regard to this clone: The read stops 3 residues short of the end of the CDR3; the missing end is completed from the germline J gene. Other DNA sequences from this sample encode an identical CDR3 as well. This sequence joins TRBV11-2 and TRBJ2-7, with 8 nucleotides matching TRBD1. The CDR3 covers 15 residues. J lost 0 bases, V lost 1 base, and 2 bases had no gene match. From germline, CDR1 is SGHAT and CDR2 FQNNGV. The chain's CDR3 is CASSLGQGSSYEQYF. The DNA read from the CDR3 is TGTGCCAGCAGCTTAGGACAGGGGTCCTCCTACGAG.

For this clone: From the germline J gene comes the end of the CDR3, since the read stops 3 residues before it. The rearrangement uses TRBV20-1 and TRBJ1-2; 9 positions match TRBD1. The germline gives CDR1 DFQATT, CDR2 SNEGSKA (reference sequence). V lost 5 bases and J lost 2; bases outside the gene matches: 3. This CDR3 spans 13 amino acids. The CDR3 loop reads CSAGGQGNYGYTF. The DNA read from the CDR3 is TGCAGTGCTGGGGGACAGGGCAACTATGGC.